This TCR beta chain appears in the sequencing data of a study of regulatory T cells in long-lasting Graves disease. The study's findings and limits: Patients with persistent Graves' had lower TCR diversity than newly diagnosed patients.

This clonotype was counted ten times or more. What it recognizes is unknown. Time point indicated: newly diagnosed GD, antithyroid drugs for less than 3 months. The TCR library was prepared using RNA isolated from PBMCs. Arm-PCR of CDR3 regions and iRepertoire HTBI primers were the basis on which TCR beta libraries were built. TCRdb itself ran the multiplex PCR reads through MiXCR, one entry per CDR3 protein. Of 200,000 to 250,000 distinct CDR3 sequences listed, approximately 19% are singletons. The same specimen was also included in a second study, on T cells in Graves' hyperthyroidism and ophthalmopathy.

The specimen comprised peripheral blood mononuclear cells (PBMCs), sampled at new diagnosis, from a patient treated with antithyroid drugs. This clonotype was obtained from a woman in her twenties or thirties with Graves disease.

The CDR3 nucleotides read TGTGCCAGCAGTCCCGAGGGTCGGGGCCGGGAGCTGTTTTTT. It specifies CASSPEGRGRELFF. The chain carries TRBV28 and TRBJ2-2; D possibly matches TRBD1 or TRBD2 (5 bases each). The CDR3 has 14 residues. Germline CDR1 and CDR2: MDHEN and SYDVKM. V lost 5 bases and J 9 bases, leaving 16 bases between the germline ends.